This T cell receptor beta chain was sequenced in a study of T cells in Graves' hyperthyroidism and ophthalmopathy. This clonotype was detected many times. Regions amplified from RNA transcripts were the TCR beta CDR3 regions. First-round RT-PCR of the TCR CDR3 relied on the HTBI primer set. TCRdb re-called the multiplex PCR reads with MiXCR, one entry per CDR3 protein. Of around 480,000 distinct CDR3 sequences in the sample, 14% are singletons; the top ten hold around a sixth. This CDR3 has 14 residues. The germline gives CDR1 LNHDA, CDR2 SQIVND (reference sequence). Deletions cut 5 bases from V and 5 bases from J, with 15 bases between. Orbital computed tomography, thyroid ultrasound, serum thyroxine and TRAb, and clinical symptoms together informed the diagnoses.

Specimen: blood. V gene TRBV19 combines with J gene TRBJ1-2, with D tentatively TRBD1 (6 bases). The clonotype comes from a woman in her late teens or twenties with Graves' hyperthyroidism. CDR3: CASSPWGLDYGYTF. Here the CDR3 DNA reads TGTGCCAGTAGTCCGTGGGGGCTGGATTATGGCTACACCTTC.